This is a list of T cell receptor beta chains from one sample in a study of regulatory T cells in long-lasting Graves disease. TCRdb recomputed calls from the multiplex PCR reads with MiXCR, one row per CDR3 protein. Here the sample spans some 430,000 distinct CDR3 sequences, roughly 21% being singletons. Here the sequenced sample was peripheral blood mononuclear cells (PBMCs), taken when the disease was refractory, from a patient treated with antithyroid drugs. The receptors come from a female donor with Graves disease. Both conserved end residues are part of each CDR3. The order of the fields is J gene, D gene, clone size, V gene, CDR3 protein, CDR3 DNA. The D gene is left open where the match is weak. Only some rows state a clone size, as once, few, many or a class for expanded clones.

j_gene: TRBJ1-5; d_gene: NA; abundance: few; v_gene: TRBV28; CDR3aa: CASTPGPNQPQHF; CDR3nt: TGTGCCAGCACCCCGGGACCCAATCAGCCCCAGCATTTT
j_gene: TRBJ2-2; d_gene: NA; abundance: few; v_gene: TRBV11-1; CDR3aa: CASSLDSGWTGELFF; CDR3nt: TGTGCCAGCAGCCTGGACTCCGGGTGGACCGGGGAGCTGTTTTTT
j_gene: TRBJ1-1; d_gene: TRBD1; abundance: many; v_gene: TRBV7-2; CDR3aa: CASSLGGDRGAFF; CDR3nt: TGTGCCAGCAGCTTAGGGGGGGACAGGGGAGCTTTCTTT
j_gene: TRBJ1-6; d_gene: TRBD1; abundance: many; v_gene: TRBV2; CDR3aa: CASSGQGARNSPLHF; CDR3nt: TGTGCCAGCAGTGGTCAGGGGGCGCGAAATTCACCCCTCCACTTT
j_gene: TRBJ2-2; d_gene: NA; abundance: NA; v_gene: TRBV28; CDR3aa: CASSLRDRELFF; CDR3nt: TGTGCCAGCAGTTTAAGAGACAGGGAGCTGTTTTTT
j_gene: TRBJ2-3; d_gene: NA; abundance: few; v_gene: TRBV10-3; CDR3aa: CAISSGTTDTQYF; CDR3nt: TGTGCCATCAGCTCCGGGACTACAGATACGCAGTATTTT
j_gene: TRBJ1-1; d_gene: NA; abundance: NA; v_gene: TRBV20-1; CDR3aa: CSAGQQNTEAFF; CDR3nt: TGCAGTGCGGGACAACAGAACACTGAAGCTTTCTTT
j_gene: TRBJ1-6; d_gene: TRBD1; abundance: NA; v_gene: TRBV28; CDR3aa: CASTLTGGYLLHF; CDR3nt: TGTGCCAGCACCTTAACAGGGGGGTACCTCCTCCACTTT
j_gene: TRBJ1-2; d_gene: NA; abundance: few; v_gene: TRBV12-5; CDR3aa: CASGITGPRGYGYTF; CDR3nt: TGTGCTAGTGGAATCACGGGTCCCCGGGGCTATGGCTACACCTTC
j_gene: TRBJ2-5; d_gene: TRBD2; abundance: many; v_gene: TRBV6-1; CDR3aa: CASSAMTSGRGVTQYF; CDR3nt: TGTGCCAGCAGTGCCATGACTAGCGGGAGGGGTGTGACCCAGTACTTC
j_gene: TRBJ1-2; d_gene: TRBD1; abundance: many; v_gene: TRBV6-5; CDR3aa: CASSYAQTGRRRSYTF; CDR3nt: TGTGCCAGCAGTTACGCCCAGACAGGGAGGAGGAGGAGCTACACCTTC
j_gene: TRBJ2-2; d_gene: NA; abundance: few; v_gene: TRBV9; CDR3aa: CASSLPLGGNTGELFF; CDR3nt: TGTGCCAGCAGCCTCCCCCTGGGGGGGAACACCGGGGAGCTGTTTTTT
j_gene: TRBJ2-2; d_gene: TRBD1; abundance: NA; v_gene: TRBV28; CDR3aa: CASSLPRTGAPTGELFF; CDR3nt: TGTGCCAGCAGTTTACCCCGGACAGGGGCCCCCACCGGGGAGCTGTTTTTT
j_gene: TRBJ1-5; d_gene: TRBD1; abundance: many; v_gene: TRBV28; CDR3aa: CASSLRQGDNQPQHF; CDR3nt: TGTGCCAGCAGTTTACGGCAGGGGGATAATCAGCCCCAGCATTTT
j_gene: TRBJ1-5; d_gene: NA; abundance: few; v_gene: TRBV19; CDR3aa: CASSKPGSSDSNQPQHF; CDR3nt: TGTGCCAGTAGTAAGCCGGGCAGTAGCGATAGCAATCAGCCCCAGCATTTT
j_gene: TRBJ1-1; d_gene: NA; abundance: many; v_gene: TRBV30; CDR3aa: CAWSWQQDTEAFF; CDR3nt: TGTGCCTGGAGTTGGCAGCAGGACACTGAAGCTTTCTTT
j_gene: TRBJ1-3; d_gene: NA; abundance: NA; v_gene: TRBV20-1; CDR3aa: CSASLGNTIYF; CDR3nt: TGCAGTGCTAGTTTAGGAAACACCATATATTTT
j_gene: TRBJ2-4; d_gene: NA; abundance: many; v_gene: TRBV28; CDR3aa: CASTTGAKNIQYF; CDR3nt: TGTGCCAGCACAACGGGAGCCAAAAACATTCAGTACTTC
j_gene: TRBJ2-2; d_gene: NA; abundance: NA; v_gene: TRBV20-1; CDR3aa: CSARDMDRWGGELFF; CDR3nt: TGCAGTGCTAGAGATATGGACAGATGGGGGGGGGAGCTGTTTTTT
j_gene: TRBJ2-5; d_gene: NA; abundance: few; v_gene: TRBV25-1; CDR3aa: CASSEGNQETQYF; CDR3nt: TGTGCCAGCAGTGAGGGAAATCAAGAGACCCAGTACTTC
j_gene: TRBJ1-1; d_gene: NA; abundance: many; v_gene: TRBV7-8; CDR3aa: CASSQIGTNTEAFF; CDR3nt: TGTGCCAGCAGCCAAATTGGAACGAACACTGAAGCTTTCTTT
j_gene: TRBJ2-7; d_gene: NA; abundance: NA; v_gene: TRBV4-1; CDR3aa: CASSQGRGRGRYEQYF; CDR3nt: TGCGCCAGCAGCCAGGGGAGGGGCAGGGGAAGGTACGAGCAGTACTTC
j_gene: TRBJ2-2; d_gene: NA; abundance: NA; v_gene: TRBV19; CDR3aa: CASSIVYRNTGELFF; CDR3nt: TGTGCCAGTAGTATTGTTTACCGAAACACCGGGGAGCTGTTTTTT
j_gene: TRBJ1-5; d_gene: NA; abundance: few; v_gene: TRBV6-2/TRBV6-3; CDR3aa: CASRWVPPHNQPQHF; CDR3nt: TGTGCCAGCAGATGGGTCCCACCTCACAATCAGCCCCAGCATTTT
j_gene: TRBJ1-2; d_gene: NA; abundance: many; v_gene: TRBV5-1; CDR3aa: CASSERDHPGGYTF; CDR3nt: TGCGCCAGCTCCGAGAGGGATCACCCAGGCGGCTACACCTTC
j_gene: TRBJ1-1; d_gene: TRBD1; abundance: many; v_gene: TRBV28; CDR3aa: CASSPQGVRAFF; CDR3nt: TGTGCCAGCAGTCCTCAGGGGGTGAGGGCTTTCTTT
j_gene: TRBJ1-3; d_gene: NA; abundance: few; v_gene: TRBV11-2; CDR3aa: CASSFPGTGNTIYF; CDR3nt: TGTGCCAGCAGCTTCCCAGGGACTGGAAACACCATATATTTT